These 27 T cell receptor beta chains originate from one sample sequenced in a study of blood T cell repertoires in COVID-19. Generated by immunoSEQ multiplex PCR, the TCRdb table keeps only in-frame clones and is missing some. This table holds roughly 270,000 clones, almost 85% found once. Sequenced: peripheral blood. The receptors shown here come from a man between 45 and 60 years old with active or convalescent COVID-19.

For this clone: Other DNA sequences from this sample encode an identical CDR3 as well. This chain joins TRBV28 and TRBJ1-5; D possibly corresponds to TRBD1 (6 bases). Germline V gene sequence: CDR1 MDHEN, CDR2 SYDVKM. The CDR3 is made up of 14 amino acids. Trimming removed 6 bases from V and 4 bases from J, with 13 bases in between. In DNA form, the CDR3 reads TGTGCCAGCAGCTTGGACAGCGGAAATCAGCCCCAGCATTTT. Amino acid sequence: CASSLDSGNQPQHF. Using reference TRBV28 and TRBJ1-5 for the parts outside the CDR3, the full variable domain is DVKVTQSSRYLVKRTGEKVFLECVQDMDHENMFWYRQDPGLGLRLIYFSYDVKMKEKGDIPEGYSVSREKKERFSLILESASTNQTSMYLCASSLDSGNQPQHFGDGTRLSIL.

The chain carries TRBV6-5 and TRBJ2-1, with 9 bases aligning to TRBD1. The germline V gene has CDR1 MNHEY and CDR2 SVGAGI. The trim removed 6 bases at V and 6 bases at J, leaving 6 bases unmatched. The CDR3 runs 14 residues. The CDR3 spells CASRWDRAGNEQFF. As DNA, the CDR3 is TGTGCCAGCAGGTGGGACAGGGCAGGCAATGAGCAGTTCTTC.

This clone has just one count. The V call is TRBV5-6, the J call TRBJ1-5, with D unresolved. Looked up from germline, CDR1 is SGHDT and CDR2 is YYEEEE. Trimming removed 1 base at V and 1 base at J, with 9 bases between. The CDR3 has 15 amino acids. Here the CDR3 DNA reads TGTGCCAGCAGCTTGCGCGGTACGAGCAATCAGCCCCAGCATTTT. It yields the protein CASSLRGTSNQPQHF.

V is TRBV28 and J is TRBJ1-2; 11 nucleotides match TRBD1. Germline trimming cut 5 bases from V and 4 bases from J; bases unmatched to any gene: 6. The CDR3 has 15 residues. Germline V CDR1 and CDR2: MDHEN, SYDVKM. The DNA of the CDR3 is TGTGCCAGCAGTCAAAAGGGACAGGGGGTCTATGGCTACACCTTC. Its translation: CASSQKGQGVYGYTF.

The chain is built from TRBV4-2 and TRBJ1-3, with D maybe TRBD1 (5 bases). The CDR3 loop spans 15 amino acids. Germline V CDR1 and CDR2: LGHNA, YNFKEQ. Trimming pared 0 bases from V and 4 bases from J, leaving 10 bases between. This CDR3 is CASSQDPGQGNTIYF. The DNA for the CDR3 is TGTGCCAGCAGCCAAGATCCAGGGCAAGGAAACACCATATATTTT.

The CDR3, as DNA: TGTGCCAGCAGCGTAGGCGGGTTCGGCTACGAGCAGTACTTC. Protein sequence: CASSVGGFGYEQYF. The V gene is TRBV9, the J gene TRBJ2-7, with TRBD2 as a possible D gene (5 bases). Trimming removed 0 bases at V and 3 bases at J, with 10 bases between. The CDR3 has 14 amino acids. From germline, CDR1 is SGDLS and CDR2 YYNGEE.

J is TRBJ2-2 and V is TRBV4-1, with 7 positions matching TRBD2. The CDR3 is 17 residues long. CDR1 MGHRA and CDR2 YSYEKL come from the germline V gene. The J segment lost 5 bases and the V segment lost 1 base, leaving 10 bases of the junction unmatched. CDR3 sequence reads: CASSQVVAGVPTGELFF. CDR3 bases: TGCGCCAGCAGCCAAGTGGTAGCGGGCGTACCGACCGGGGAGCTGTTTTTT.

This clone was recorded a few times. This sequence joins TRBV7-8 and TRBJ2-7; TRBD1 agrees at 8 bases. Per germline, CDR1 SGHVS and CDR2 FQNEAQ. The CDR3 covers 18 residues. Trimming at V came to 2 bases and at J to 2 bases, leaving 14 bases not matched to a gene. The CDR3 DNA reads TGTGCCAGCAGCTTATACAGGATGGGACAGGTACAAACCTACGAGCAGTACTTC. Encoded protein: CASSLYRMGQVQTYEQYF.

V usage is TRBV6-5 and J usage is TRBJ1-3; no firm D call. Trimming pared 2 bases from V and 4 bases from J, leaving 9 bases between. CDR3 size: 14 residues. Germline lookup yields CDR1 MNHEY and CDR2 SVGAGI. The CDR3 region has the DNA TGTGCCAGCAGTTACCGGTCCCCCGGAAACACCATATATTTT. This codes for CASSYRSPGNTIYF.

The genes are TRBV19 and TRBJ2-3, with 8 bases matching TRBD1. This CDR3 has 14 amino acids. The V gene's germline CDR1 is LNHDA and CDR2 SQIVND (reference sequence). V dropped 4 bases and J dropped 1; count of bases not matched to a gene: 1. CDR3 amino acids: CASSTDRGTDTQYF. For the CDR3, the DNA is TGTGCCAGTAGTACGGACAGGGGCACAGATACGCAGTATTTT.

The chain carries TRBV7-3 and TRBJ2-5, with D perhaps matching TRBD1 (6 bases). The V gene lost 2 bases and the J gene lost 5 bases, with 18 bases spanning the gap. Germline CDR1 reads SGHTA; CDR2 reads FQGTGA. This CDR3 is built from 16 residues. The CDR3 loop reads CASSLFGRGEGETQYF. In nucleotides, the CDR3 is TGTGCCAGCAGCTTATTTGGCAGGGGAGAGGGTGAGACCCAGTACTTC.

The rearrangement joins TRBV28 to TRBJ1-1; D unresolved. The CDR3 is 12 residues long. Germline loops: CDR1 MDHEN, CDR2 SYDVKM. V lost 3 bases to trimming and J lost 11 bases, with 13 bases between them. Here the CDR3 DNA reads TGTGCCAGCAGTTTCCATGGGAGGACGGCTTTCTTT. As protein: CASSFHGRTAFF.

The rearrangement uses TRBV12-5 and TRBJ2-2; possible D gene TRBD2, 6 bases. Trimming cost V 1 base and J 8 bases, with 14 bases left between them. Germline CDR1 reads LGHNT; CDR2 reads FRNRAP. There are 15 residues in the CDR3. For the CDR3, the DNA is TGTGCTAGTGGTTTGGCGGGACTCCGAGAAGGGGAGCTGTTTTTT. It codes for CASGLAGLREGELFF.

This clone was observed once. The chain combines TRBV3-1 (or the pseudogene TRBV3-2) with TRBJ2-3; 7 positions agree with TRBD2. This CDR3 region has 13 residues. J lost 10 bases, V lost 8 bases, and 12 bases had no gene match. The germline V gene encodes CDR1 LGHDT and CDR2 YNNKEL (reference sequence). The chain's CDR3 is CASSGTGGWAQYF. CDR3 coding DNA: TGTGCCAGCTCAGGGACGGGAGGTTGGGCGCAGTATTTT.

The count of this clone is one. The rearrangement joins TRBV6-6 to TRBJ1-1; maybe TRBD1 (5 bases). V was shortened by 4 bases and J by 8 bases, with 11 bases between the two germline ends. Germline assignment: CDR1 MNHNY and CDR2 SVGAGI (reference sequence). The CDR3 spans 12 residues. CDR3 amino acids: CASSSIRTEAFF. In DNA form, the CDR3 reads TGTGCCAGCAGTTCAATCAGGACAGAAGCTTTCTTT.

The J gene is TRBJ2-1, the V gene TRBV19; D gene ambiguous. Trimming removed 2 bases at V and 7 bases at J, with 6 bases between. The CDR3 spans 12 residues. CDR1 and CDR2 from the germline V gene are LNHDA and SQIVND (reference sequence). The DNA of the CDR3 is TGTGCCAGTAGTATATCGAGGAATGAGCAGTTCTTC. It codes for CASSISRNEQFF.

This chain joins TRBV27 and TRBJ1-5; possibly TRBD1 for D (6 bases). The V gene's germline CDR1 is MNHEY and CDR2 SMNVEV (reference sequence). The CDR3 length is 13 residues. Trimming removed 6 bases from V and 5 bases from J, with 11 bases in between. The CDR3 region has the DNA TGTGCCAGCAGACAGGGCGCGTATCAGCCCCAGCATTTT. This translates into CASRQGAYQPQHF.

V gene TRBV28 combines with J gene TRBJ1-2; 10 bases map to TRBD1. J was trimmed by 1 base and V by 4 bases; bases with no gene match: 12. The germline V gene encodes CDR1 MDHEN and CDR2 SYDVKM. This CDR3 region has 18 residues. DNA for the CDR3: TGTGCCAGCAGTTCTACTGGCGGGACAGGGGAACTTAACTATGGCTACACCTTC. This translates into CASSSTGGTGELNYGYTF.

V is TRBV25-1 and J is TRBJ1-2, with TRBD1 identical over 9 bases. J was trimmed by 8 bases and V by 3 bases; bases with no gene match: 10. Germline lookup yields CDR1 MGHDK and CDR2 SYGVNS. The CDR3 runs to 15 residues. This CDR3 reads CASSDPQGAISGYTF. CDR3 coding DNA: TGTGCCAGCAGTGACCCACAGGGGGCGATTTCGGGCTACACCTTC.

The chain carries TRBV14 and TRBJ1-1; TRBD1 agrees at 8 bases. V shed 4 bases, J shed 3 bases, and the junction held 10 bases outside the gene matches. The V gene's germline CDR1 is SGHDN and CDR2 FVKESK. The CDR3 contains 16 residues. In nucleotides, the CDR3 is TGTGCCAGCAGCCTACGTTGGACAGGGAGTTACACTGAAGCTTTCTTT. It codes for CASSLRWTGSYTEAFF.

The rearrangement joins TRBV5-4 to TRBJ2-3; TRBD1 is a possible D gene (6 bases). The CDR3 is 14 residues long. V lost 4 bases and J lost 4, with 13 bases in between. The germline V gene encodes CDR1 SGHNT and CDR2 YYREEE (reference sequence). CDR3 in amino acids: CASSRQTGPDTQYF. For the CDR3, the DNA is TGTGCCAGCAGCCGCCAAACAGGGCCAGATACGCAGTATTTT.

The rearrangement uses TRBV5-4 and TRBJ2-3; a weak D match, TRBD2 (6 bases). V was clipped by 4 bases and J by 5 bases, with 20 bases between them. Germline CDR1 SGHNT, CDR2 YYREEE (reference sequence). The CDR3 extends over 16 amino acids. CDR3 coding DNA: TGTGCCAGCAGCCCAGGAGGGCCTAACGGACAAGATACGCAGTATTTT. It is translated as CASSPGGPNGQDTQYF. The full variable domain, with the rest looked up from reference TRBV5-4 and TRBJ2-3, is ETGVTQSPTHLIKTRGQQVTLRCSSQSGHNTVSWYQQALGQGPQFIFQYYREEENGRGNFPPRFSGLQFPNYSSELNVNALELDDSALYLCASSPGGPNGQDTQYFGPGTRLTVL.

The rearrangement links TRBV28 to TRBJ2-7; D possibly corresponds to TRBD2 (5 bases). The germline V gene encodes CDR1 MDHEN and CDR2 SYDVKM. CDR3 size: 14 residues. Deletions cut 3 bases from V and 2 bases from J, with 11 bases between. Here the CDR3 reads CASSLEDPPYEQYF. CDR3 coding DNA: TGTGCCAGCAGTTTGGAGGACCCCCCCTACGAGCAGTACTTC.

The J gene is TRBJ2-2, the V gene TRBV7-9, with a possible D match to TRBD2 (7 bases). The CDR3 extends over 16 amino acids. V lost 5 bases and J lost 4, with 17 bases in between. Germline CDR1 is SEHNR and CDR2 is FQNEAQ (reference sequence). Here the CDR3 reads CASSRQQGGGTGELFF. Here the CDR3 DNA reads TGTGCCAGCAGCAGGCAACAGGGAGGGGGCACCGGGGAGCTGTTTTTT.

This chain connects TRBV28 to TRBJ1-5; TRBD1 is a possible D gene (6 bases). The V end was cut by 2 bases, the J end by 6 bases, with 17 bases between. Germline-derived CDR1 and CDR2 are MDHEN and SYDVKM. The CDR3 has 16 residues. CDR3 nucleotide sequence: TGTGCCAGCAGTTTACGCCTCGGGGGGCCAGGTCAGCCCCAGCATTTT. It encodes CASSLRLGGPGQPQHF.

The chain employs TRBV7-6 and TRBJ2-5, with 12 bases that match TRBD2. Trimming at V came to 2 bases and at J to 5 bases, leaving 3 bases not matched to a gene. The germline gives CDR1 SGHVS, CDR2 FNYEAQ. There are 15 residues in the CDR3. The CDR3 is CASSLTSGRRETQYF. CDR3 sequence (DNA): TGTGCCAGCAGCTTAACTAGCGGGAGGCGGGAGACCCAGTACTTC.

This clone was seen only a few times. This chain connects TRBV28 to TRBJ1-6; D is uncertain. Germline V lookup: CDR1 MDHEN, CDR2 SYDVKM. V lost 5 bases to trimming and J lost 8 bases, with 10 bases between them. This CDR3 comprises 13 residues. DNA for the CDR3: TGTGCCAGCAGTGGGCTAATCGATTCACCCCTCCACTTT. Encoded protein: CASSGLIDSPLHF.